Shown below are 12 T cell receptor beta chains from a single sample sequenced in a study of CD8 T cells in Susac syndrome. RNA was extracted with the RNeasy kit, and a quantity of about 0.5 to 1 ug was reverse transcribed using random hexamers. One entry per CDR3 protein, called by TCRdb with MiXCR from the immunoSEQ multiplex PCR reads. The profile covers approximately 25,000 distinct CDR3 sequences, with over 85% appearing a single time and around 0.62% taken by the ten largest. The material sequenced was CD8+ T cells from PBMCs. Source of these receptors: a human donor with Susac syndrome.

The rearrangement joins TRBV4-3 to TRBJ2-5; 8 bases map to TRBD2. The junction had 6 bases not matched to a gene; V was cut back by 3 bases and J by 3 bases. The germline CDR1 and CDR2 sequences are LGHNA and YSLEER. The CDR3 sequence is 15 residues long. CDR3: CASSHLLAAEETQYF. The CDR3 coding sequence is TGCGCCAGCAGCCACTTACTAGCGGCCGAAGAGACCCAGTACTTC.

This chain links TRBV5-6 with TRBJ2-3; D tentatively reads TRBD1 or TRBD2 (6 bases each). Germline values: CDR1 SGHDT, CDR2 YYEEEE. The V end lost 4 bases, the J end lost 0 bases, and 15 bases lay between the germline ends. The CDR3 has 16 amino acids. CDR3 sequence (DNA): TGTGCCAGCAGCGGATTGCCGGGGGCTAGCACAGATACGCAGTATTTT. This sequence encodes CASSGLPGASTDTQYF.

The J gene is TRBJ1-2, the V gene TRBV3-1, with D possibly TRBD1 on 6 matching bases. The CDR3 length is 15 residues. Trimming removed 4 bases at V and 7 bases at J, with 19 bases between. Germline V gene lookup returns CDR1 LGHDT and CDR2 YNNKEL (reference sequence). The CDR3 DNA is TGTGCCAGCAGCCCTCCCACTTGGGGGCGCGGTGGCTACACCTTC. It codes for CASSPPTWGRGGYTF.

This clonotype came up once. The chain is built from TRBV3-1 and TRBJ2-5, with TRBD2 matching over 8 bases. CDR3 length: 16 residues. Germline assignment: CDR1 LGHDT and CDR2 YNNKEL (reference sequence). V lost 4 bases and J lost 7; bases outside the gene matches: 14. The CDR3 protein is CASSPVFGGGLGTQYF. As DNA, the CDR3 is TGTGCCAGCAGCCCAGTTTTCGGGGGGGGGCTCGGGACCCAGTACTTC.

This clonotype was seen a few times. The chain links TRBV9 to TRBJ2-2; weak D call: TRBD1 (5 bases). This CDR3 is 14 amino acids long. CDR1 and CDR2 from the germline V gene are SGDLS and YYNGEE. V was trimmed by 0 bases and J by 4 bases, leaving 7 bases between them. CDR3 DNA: TGTGCCAGCAGCGTAGGGACAACCACCGGGGAGCTGTTTTTT. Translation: CASSVGTTTGELFF.

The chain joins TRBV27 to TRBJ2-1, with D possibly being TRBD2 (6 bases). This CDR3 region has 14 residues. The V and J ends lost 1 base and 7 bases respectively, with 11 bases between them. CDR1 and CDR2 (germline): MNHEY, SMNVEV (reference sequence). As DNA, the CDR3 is TGTGCCAGCAGTTTATACGGGGGTCCAAATGAGCAGTTCTTC. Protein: CASSLYGGPNEQFF.

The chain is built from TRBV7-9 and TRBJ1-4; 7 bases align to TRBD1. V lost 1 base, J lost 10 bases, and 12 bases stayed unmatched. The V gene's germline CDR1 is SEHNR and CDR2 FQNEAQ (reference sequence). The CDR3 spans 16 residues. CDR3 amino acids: CASSLGVAQGGPKLFF. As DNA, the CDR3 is TGTGCCAGCAGCTTAGGAGTTGCGCAGGGGGGCCCAAAACTGTTTTTT.

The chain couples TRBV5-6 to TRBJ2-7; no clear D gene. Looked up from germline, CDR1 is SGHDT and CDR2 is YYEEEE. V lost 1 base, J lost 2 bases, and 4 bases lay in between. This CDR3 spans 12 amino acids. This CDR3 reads CASSLLPYEQYF. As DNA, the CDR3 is TGTGCCAGCAGCTTGCTCCCCTACGAGCAGTACTTC.

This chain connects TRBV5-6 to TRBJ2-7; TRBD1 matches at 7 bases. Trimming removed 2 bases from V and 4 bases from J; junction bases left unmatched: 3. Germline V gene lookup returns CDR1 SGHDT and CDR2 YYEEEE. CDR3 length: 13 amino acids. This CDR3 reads CASSFGDSYEQYF. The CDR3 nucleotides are TGTGCCAGCAGCTTCGGGGACAGTTACGAGCAGTACTTC.

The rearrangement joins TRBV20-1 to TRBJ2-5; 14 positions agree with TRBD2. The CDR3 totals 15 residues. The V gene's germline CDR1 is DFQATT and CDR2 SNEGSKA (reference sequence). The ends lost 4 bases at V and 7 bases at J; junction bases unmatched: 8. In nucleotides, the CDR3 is TGCAGTGCTACGCGGACTAGCGGGGGGTCGGTGACCCAGTACTTC. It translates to CSATRTSGGSVTQYF.

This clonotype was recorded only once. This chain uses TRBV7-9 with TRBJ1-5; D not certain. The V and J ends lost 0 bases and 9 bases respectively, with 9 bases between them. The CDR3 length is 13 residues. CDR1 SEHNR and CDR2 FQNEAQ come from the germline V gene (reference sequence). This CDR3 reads CASSLALGWPQHF. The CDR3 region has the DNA TGTGCCAGCAGCTTAGCGTTGGGGTGGCCCCAGCATTTT.

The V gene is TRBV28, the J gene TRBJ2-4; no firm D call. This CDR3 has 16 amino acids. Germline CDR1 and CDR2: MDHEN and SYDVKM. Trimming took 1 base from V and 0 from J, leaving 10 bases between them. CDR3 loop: CASSLFTELAKNIQYF. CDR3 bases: TGTGCCAGCAGTTTATTTACAGAACTAGCCAAAAACATTCAGTACTTC.